The next 3 T cell receptor beta chains were all read from a single sample in a study of cytomegalovirus exposure and HLA in healthy donors. The study ran its PCR with 60 Vbeta and 13 Jbeta primers. Profiling relied on immunoSEQ multiplex PCR, and the TCRdb table lists in-frame clones only, not all of them. The data hold tens of thousands of clones, with 60% to 85% observed a single time. Sequencing was carried out using PBMCs. The receptors were sampled from a male donor in good health and CMV-seropositive.

The chain links TRBV28 to TRBJ2-5; 8 bases match TRBD1. Germline-derived CDR1 and CDR2 are MDHEN and SYDVKM. This CDR3 region has 14 residues. The ends lost 6 bases at V and 6 bases at J; junction bases unmatched: 9. Written as DNA, the CDR3 is TGTGCCAGCAGCCCCGGGACAGGATTAAAGACCCAGTACTTC. Its translation is CASSPGTGLKTQYF.

This chain connects TRBV18 to TRBJ1-1; D is undetermined. This CDR3 is built from 12 residues. Germline assignment: CDR1 KGHSH and CDR2 LQKENI. V lost 0 bases, J lost 10 bases, and 9 bases lay in between. The CDR3 region has the DNA TGTGCCAGCTCACCACCTTTGGGGAGAGCTTTCTTT. Encoded protein: CASSPPLGRAFF.

This clone was recorded many times. The chain combines TRBV5-4 with TRBJ1-2; a possible D gene is TRBD1 (5 bases). V was shortened by 7 bases and J by 8 bases, with 18 bases between the two germline ends. This CDR3 contains 13 residues. Per germline, CDR1 SGHNT and CDR2 YYREEE (reference sequence). The CDR3 nucleotides are TGTGCCAGCCAGCAACAGGCCGTTGGGGGCTACACCTTC. This encodes CASQQQAVGGYTF.